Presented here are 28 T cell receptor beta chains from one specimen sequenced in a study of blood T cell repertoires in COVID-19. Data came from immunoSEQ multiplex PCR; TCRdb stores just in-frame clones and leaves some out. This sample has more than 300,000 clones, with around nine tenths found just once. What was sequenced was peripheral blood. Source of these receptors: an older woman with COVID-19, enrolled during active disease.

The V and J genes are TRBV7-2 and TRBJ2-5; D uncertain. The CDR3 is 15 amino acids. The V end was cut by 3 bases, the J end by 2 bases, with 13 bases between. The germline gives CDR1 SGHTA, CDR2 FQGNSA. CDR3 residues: CASSFLISVQETQYF. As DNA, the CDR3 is TGTGCCAGCAGCTTCCTTATCTCGGTACAAGAGACCCAGTACTTC.

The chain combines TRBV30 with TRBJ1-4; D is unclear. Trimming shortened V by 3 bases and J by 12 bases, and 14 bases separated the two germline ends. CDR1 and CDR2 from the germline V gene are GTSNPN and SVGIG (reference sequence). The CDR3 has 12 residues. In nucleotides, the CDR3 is TGTGCCTGGAGACAAGACCGGGTCCAACTGTTTTTT. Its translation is CAWRQDRVQLFF.

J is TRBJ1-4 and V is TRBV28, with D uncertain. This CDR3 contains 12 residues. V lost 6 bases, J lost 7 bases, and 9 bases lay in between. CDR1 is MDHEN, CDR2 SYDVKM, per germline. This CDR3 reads CASRIGVEKLFF. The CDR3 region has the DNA TGTGCCAGCAGGATCGGGGTTGAAAAACTGTTTTTT.

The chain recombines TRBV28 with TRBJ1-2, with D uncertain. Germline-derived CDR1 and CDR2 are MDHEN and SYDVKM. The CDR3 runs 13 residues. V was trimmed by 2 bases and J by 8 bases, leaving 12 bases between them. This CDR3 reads CASSLQGTRGYTF. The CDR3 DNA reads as TGTGCCAGCAGTTTACAAGGAACGCGGGGCTACACCTTC.

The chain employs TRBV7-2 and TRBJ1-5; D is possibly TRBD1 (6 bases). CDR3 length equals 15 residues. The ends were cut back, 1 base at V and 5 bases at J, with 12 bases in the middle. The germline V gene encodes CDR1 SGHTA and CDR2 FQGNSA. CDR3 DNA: TGTGCCAGCAGCTTAGACAGGGAGCGGTATCAGCCCCAGCATTTT. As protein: CASSLDRERYQPQHF.

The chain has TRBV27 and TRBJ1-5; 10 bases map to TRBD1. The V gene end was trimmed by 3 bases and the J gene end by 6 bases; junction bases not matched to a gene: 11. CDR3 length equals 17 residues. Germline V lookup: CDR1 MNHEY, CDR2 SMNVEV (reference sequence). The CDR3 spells CASSFTTGGEVIQPQHF. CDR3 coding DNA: TGTGCCAGCAGTTTCACGACAGGGGGCGAGGTAATTCAGCCCCAGCATTTT.

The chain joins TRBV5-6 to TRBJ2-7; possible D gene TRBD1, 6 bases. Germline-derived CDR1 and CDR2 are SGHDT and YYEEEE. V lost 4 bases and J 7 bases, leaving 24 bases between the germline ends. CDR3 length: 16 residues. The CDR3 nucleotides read TGTGCCAGCAGCCGTCGGACAGAAAGGACCGGGATGGAGCAGTACTTC. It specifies CASSRRTERTGMEQYF.

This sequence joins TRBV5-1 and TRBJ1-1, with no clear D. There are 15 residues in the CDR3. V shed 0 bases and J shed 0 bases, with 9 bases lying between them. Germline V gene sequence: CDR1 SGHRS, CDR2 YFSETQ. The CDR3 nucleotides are TGCGCCAGCAGCTTGGACGTTCCGGTGAACACTGAAGCTTTCTTT. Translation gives CASSLDVPVNTEAFF.

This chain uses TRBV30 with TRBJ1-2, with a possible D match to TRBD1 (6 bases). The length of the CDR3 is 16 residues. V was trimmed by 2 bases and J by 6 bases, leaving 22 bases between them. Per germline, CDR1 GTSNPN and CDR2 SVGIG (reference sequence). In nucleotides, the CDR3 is TGTGCCTGGAGTACTTACTACAGGGTTACAGGTGATGGCTACACCTTC. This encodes CAWSTYYRVTGDGYTF.

This CDR3 is CASSPMSGGTEAFF. The CDR3 bases are TGTGCCAGCAGCCCAATGTCAGGGGGCACTGAAGCTTTCTTT. V is TRBV9 and J is TRBJ1-1; the match to TRBD1 covers 7 bases. The trim removed 4 bases at V and 4 bases at J, leaving 7 bases unmatched. The V gene's germline CDR1 is SGDLS and CDR2 YYNGEE. This CDR3 is 14 amino acids long.

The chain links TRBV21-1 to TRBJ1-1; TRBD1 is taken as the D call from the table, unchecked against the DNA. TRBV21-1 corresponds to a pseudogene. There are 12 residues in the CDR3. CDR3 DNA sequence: TGTGCCAGGACAGGGAGCAACACTGAAGCTTTCTTT. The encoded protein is CARTGSNTEAFF.

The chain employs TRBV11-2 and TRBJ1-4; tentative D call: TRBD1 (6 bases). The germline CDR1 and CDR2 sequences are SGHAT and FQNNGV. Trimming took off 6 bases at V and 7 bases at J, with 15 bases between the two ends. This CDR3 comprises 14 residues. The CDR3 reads CASSSDRLAEKLFF. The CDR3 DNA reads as TGTGCCAGCAGTTCTGACAGGTTGGCTGAAAAACTGTTTTTT.

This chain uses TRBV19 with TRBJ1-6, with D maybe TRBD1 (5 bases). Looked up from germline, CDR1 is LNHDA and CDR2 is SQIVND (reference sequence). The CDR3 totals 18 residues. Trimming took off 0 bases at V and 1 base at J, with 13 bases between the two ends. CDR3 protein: CASSIENRKISYNSPLHF. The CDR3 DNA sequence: TGTGCCAGTAGTATAGAAAACAGGAAAATATCCTATAATTCACCCCTCCACTTT.

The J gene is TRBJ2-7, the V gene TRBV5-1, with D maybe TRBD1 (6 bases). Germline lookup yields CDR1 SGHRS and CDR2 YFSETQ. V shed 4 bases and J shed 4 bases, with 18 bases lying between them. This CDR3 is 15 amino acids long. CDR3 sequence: CASSEITGGVYEQYF. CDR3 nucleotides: TGCGCCAGCAGCGAAATCACTGGGGGCGTATACGAGCAGTACTTC.

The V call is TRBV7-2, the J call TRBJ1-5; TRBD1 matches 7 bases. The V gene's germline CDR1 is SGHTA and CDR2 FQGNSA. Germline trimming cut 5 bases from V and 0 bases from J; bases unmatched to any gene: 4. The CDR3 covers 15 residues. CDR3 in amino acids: CASSRTGFSNQPQHF. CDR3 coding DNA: TGTGCCAGCAGCCGGACAGGATTTAGCAATCAGCCCCAGCATTTT.

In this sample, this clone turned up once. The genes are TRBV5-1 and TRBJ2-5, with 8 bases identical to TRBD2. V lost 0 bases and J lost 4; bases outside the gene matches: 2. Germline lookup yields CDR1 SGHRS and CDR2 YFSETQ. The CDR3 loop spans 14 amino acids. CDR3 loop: CASSLDLAGETQYF. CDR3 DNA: TGCGCCAGCAGCTTGGATCTAGCGGGAGAGACCCAGTACTTC. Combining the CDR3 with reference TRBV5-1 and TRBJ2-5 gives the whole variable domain KAGVTQTPRYLIKTRGQQVTLSCSPISGHRSVSWYQQTPGQGLQFLFEYFSETQRNKGNFPGRFSGRQFSNSRSEMNVSTLELGDSALYLCASSLDLAGETQYFGPGTRLLVL.

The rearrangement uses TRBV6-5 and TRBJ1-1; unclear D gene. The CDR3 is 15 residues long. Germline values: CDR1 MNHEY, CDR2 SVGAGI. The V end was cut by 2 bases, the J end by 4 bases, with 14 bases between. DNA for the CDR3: TGTGCCAGCAGTTACGCTGGAGGCTTGGGCACTGAAGCTTTCTTT. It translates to CASSYAGGLGTEAFF.

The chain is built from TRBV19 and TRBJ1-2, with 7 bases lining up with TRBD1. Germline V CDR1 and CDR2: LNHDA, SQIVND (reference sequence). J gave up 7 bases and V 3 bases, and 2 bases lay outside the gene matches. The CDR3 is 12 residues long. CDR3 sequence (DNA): TGTGCCAGTAGTATGAGGGGGCGTGGCTACACCTTC. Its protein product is CASSMRGRGYTF.

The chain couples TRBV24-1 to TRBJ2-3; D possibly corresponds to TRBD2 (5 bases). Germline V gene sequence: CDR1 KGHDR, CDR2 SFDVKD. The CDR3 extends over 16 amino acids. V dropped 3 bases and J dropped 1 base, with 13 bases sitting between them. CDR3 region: CATSDKASSRTDTQYF. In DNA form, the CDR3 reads TGTGCCACCAGTGATAAGGCTAGCTCACGCACAGATACGCAGTATTTT.

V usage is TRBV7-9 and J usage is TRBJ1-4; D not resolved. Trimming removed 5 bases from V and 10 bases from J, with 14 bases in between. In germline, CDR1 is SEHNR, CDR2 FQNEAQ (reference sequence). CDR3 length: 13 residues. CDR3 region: CASSLPNSGKLFF. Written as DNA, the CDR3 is TGTGCCAGCAGCCTCCCAAACAGTGGAAAACTGTTTTTT.

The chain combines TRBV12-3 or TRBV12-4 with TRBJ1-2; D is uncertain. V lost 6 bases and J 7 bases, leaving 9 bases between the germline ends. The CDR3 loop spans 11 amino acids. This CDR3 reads CASSNDSGYTF. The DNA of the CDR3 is TGTGCCAGCAGCAATGACTCTGGCTACACCTTC.

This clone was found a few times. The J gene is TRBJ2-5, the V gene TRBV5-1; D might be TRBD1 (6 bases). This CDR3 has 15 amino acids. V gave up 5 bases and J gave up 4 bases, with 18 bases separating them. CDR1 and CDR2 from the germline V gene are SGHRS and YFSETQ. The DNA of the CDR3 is TGCGCCAGCAGGACAGGTGCTTCGCAGAGAGAGACCCAGTACTTC. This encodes CASRTGASQRETQYF.

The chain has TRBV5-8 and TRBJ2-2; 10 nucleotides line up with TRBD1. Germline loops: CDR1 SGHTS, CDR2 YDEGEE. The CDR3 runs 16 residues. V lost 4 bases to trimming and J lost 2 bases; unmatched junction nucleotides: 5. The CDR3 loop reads CASSRDRGHNTGELFF. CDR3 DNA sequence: TGTGCCAGCAGCCGCGACAGGGGGCATAACACCGGGGAGCTGTTTTTT.

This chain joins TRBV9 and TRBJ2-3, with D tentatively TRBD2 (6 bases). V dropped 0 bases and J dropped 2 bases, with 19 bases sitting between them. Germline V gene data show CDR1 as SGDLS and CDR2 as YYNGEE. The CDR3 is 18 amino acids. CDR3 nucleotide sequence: TGTGCCAGCAGCGTAGAGTCGGTTTCGCGGGGTGACACAGATACGCAGTATTTT. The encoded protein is CASSVESVSRGDTDTQYF.

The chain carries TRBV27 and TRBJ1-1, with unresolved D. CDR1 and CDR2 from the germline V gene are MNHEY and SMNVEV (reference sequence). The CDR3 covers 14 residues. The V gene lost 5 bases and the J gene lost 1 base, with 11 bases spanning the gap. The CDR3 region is CASSAGGPNTEAFF. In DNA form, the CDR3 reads TGTGCCAGCAGTGCAGGAGGGCCGAACACTGAAGCTTTCTTT.

CDR3 sequence reads: CASSPIHGTSNQPQHF. Here the CDR3 DNA reads TGTGCCAGCAGTCCCATCCACGGGACAAGTAATCAGCCCCAGCATTTT. V usage is TRBV6-2 or TRBV6-3 and J usage is TRBJ1-5; TRBD1 is a possible D gene (6 bases). The germline V gene has CDR1 MNHEY and CDR2 SVGEGT. V lost 5 bases, J lost 4 bases, and 18 bases lay in between. There are 16 residues in the CDR3.

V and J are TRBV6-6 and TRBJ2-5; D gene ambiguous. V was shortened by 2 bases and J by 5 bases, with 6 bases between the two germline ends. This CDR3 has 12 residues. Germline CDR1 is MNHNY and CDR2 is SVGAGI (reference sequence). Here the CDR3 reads CASSYEVETQYF. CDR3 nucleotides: TGTGCCAGCAGTTACGAGGTGGAGACCCAGTACTTC.

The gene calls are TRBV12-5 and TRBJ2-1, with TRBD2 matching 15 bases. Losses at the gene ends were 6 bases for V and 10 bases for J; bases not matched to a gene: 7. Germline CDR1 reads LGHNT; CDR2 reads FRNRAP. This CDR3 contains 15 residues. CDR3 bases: TGTGCTAGTGGCCTCAATGGACTAGCGGGGGGGGAGCAGTTCTTC. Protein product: CASGLNGLAGGEQFF.